The present T cell receptor beta chain was sequenced within a study of shared clonotypes between healthy human individuals. Looking at the study overall: Donor ages ranged 18 to 49 years: a couple of women, a few men.

Profiled with immunoSEQ multiplex PCR; TCRdb holds only in-frame clones, not every one. The sample has about 1.1 million clones, around 82% seen once. Sequencing used memory CD4+ T cells from PBMCs. The subset here: CD45RA-negative fraction. This TCR came from a man between 18 and 35 years old in good health. Some clones in this sample may be carry-over from other donors' samples.

DNA for the CDR3: TGTGCCACCTACCACCAAGTAGGGGAGACCCAGTACTTC. Translated, it gives CATYHQVGETQYF. The V and J genes are TRBV28 and TRBJ2-5, with D unresolved. Trimming pared 10 bases from V and 5 bases from J, leaving 17 bases between. The length of the CDR3 is 13 residues. CDR1 MDHEN and CDR2 SYDVKM come from the germline V gene. The whole variable domain, filled in from reference TRBV28 and TRBJ2-5, reads DVKVTQSSRYLVKRTGEKVFLECVQDMDHENMFWYRQDPGLGLRLIYFSYDVKMKEKGDIPEGYSVSREKKERFSLILESASTNQTSMYLCATYHQVGETQYFGPGTRLLVL.